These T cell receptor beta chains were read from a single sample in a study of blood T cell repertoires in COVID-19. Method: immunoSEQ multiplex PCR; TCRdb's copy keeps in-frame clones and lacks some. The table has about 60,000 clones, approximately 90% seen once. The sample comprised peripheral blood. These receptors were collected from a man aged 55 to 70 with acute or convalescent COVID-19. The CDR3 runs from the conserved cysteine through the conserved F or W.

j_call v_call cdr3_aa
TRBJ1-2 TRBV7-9 CASSSLTGVNYGYTF
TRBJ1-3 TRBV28 CASTEPRGGNTIYF
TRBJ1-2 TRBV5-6 CASSLGTGYGYTF
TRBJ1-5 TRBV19 CASSSNRGYSNQPQHF
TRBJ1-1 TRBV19 CASSPGLNTEAFF
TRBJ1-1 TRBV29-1 CSVSTMGSNTEAFF
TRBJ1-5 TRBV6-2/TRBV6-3 CASSYARVNQPQHF
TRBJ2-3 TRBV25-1 CASAGGGAQYF
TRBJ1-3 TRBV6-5 CASRDTNLSGNTIYF
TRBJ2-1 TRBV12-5 CASGSPRGGAGNNEQFF
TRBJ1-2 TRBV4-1 CASSQDRGGERGYTF
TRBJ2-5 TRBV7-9 CASSYDRGRETQYF
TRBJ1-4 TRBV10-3 CAISEPTGGSEKLFF
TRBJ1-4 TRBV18 CASSRRGTGADEKLFF
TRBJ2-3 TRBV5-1 CTSSSLTSGRFTDTQYF
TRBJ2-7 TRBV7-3 CASSLTGQGKLYEQYF
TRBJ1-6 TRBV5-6 CASSFIQGGTSPLHF
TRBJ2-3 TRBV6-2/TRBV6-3 CASSRQLQPGLDTDTQYF